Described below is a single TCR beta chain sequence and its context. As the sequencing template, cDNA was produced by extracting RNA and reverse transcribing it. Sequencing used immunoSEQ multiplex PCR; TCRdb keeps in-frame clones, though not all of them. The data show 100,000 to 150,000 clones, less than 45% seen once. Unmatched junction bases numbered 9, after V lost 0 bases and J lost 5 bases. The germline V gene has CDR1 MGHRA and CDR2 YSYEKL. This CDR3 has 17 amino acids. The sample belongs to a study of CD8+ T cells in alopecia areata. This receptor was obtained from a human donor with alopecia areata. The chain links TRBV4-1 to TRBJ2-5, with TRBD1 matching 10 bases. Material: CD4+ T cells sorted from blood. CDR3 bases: TGCGCCAGCAGCCAAGACTTCCTGACAGGGGGCAGCGAGACCCAGTACTTC. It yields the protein CASSQDFLTGGSETQYF.